Below, 4 T cell receptor beta chains from the same sample are listed, as sequenced in a study of neurological immune-mediated disorders. In TCRdb, the 5' RACE reads were re-called with MiXCR into one record per CDR3 protein. The sample lists tens of thousands of distinct CDR3 sequences; approximately 4.6% were seen once. The time point: longitudinal time-point 3. The sequencing sample was made of PBMCs. The receptors were gathered from a woman aged 55-69 years with multiple sclerosis.

This clonotype was seen a few times. The chain uses TRBV7-6 and TRBJ1-3; D gene ambiguous. This CDR3 comprises 16 residues. Per germline, CDR1 SGHVS and CDR2 FNYEAQ. Trimming shortened V by 5 bases and J by 0 bases, and 14 bases separated the two germline ends. The CDR3 here is CASSTRATRSGNTIYF. In DNA, the CDR3 is TGTGCCAGCAGCACCCGGGCCACACGCTCTGGAAACACCATATATTTT.

This clonotype was seen many times. This chain links TRBV9 with TRBJ1-1; the match to TRBD1 covers 7 bases. V was pared by 2 bases and J by 1 base, with 8 bases of the junction left unmatched. Per germline, CDR1 SGDLS and CDR2 YYNGEE. CDR3 length equals 16 residues. CDR3 region: CASSVGNRGGNTEAFF. CDR3 coding DNA: TGTGCCAGCAGCGTTGGGAACAGGGGTGGGAACACTGAAGCTTTCTTT.

This clonotype was found many times. This chain links TRBV27 with TRBJ1-5; a possible D gene is TRBD1 (5 bases). Germline CDR1 is MNHEY and CDR2 is SMNVEV (reference sequence). The CDR3 loop spans 12 amino acids. With 7 bases removed from V and 8 bases from J, the gap between germline ends came to 12 bases. CDR3 amino acids: CASIIQGEPQHF. The CDR3 nucleotides read TGTGCCAGCATCATACAAGGGGAGCCCCAGCATTTT.

Of note for this clonotype: A much larger clonotype is one base distant, so this may be a read error. CDR3 coding DNA: TGTGCCAGCAGCCAGGGACAGGCGAATGGCTACACCTTC. Translated, it gives CASSQGQANGYTF. V is TRBV3-1 and J is TRBJ1-2, with 8 bases fitting TRBD1. The germline gives CDR1 LGHDT, CDR2 YNNKEL (reference sequence). V shed 3 bases and J 6 bases; nucleotides not matched to a gene: 3. The CDR3 spans 13 residues.